The source of this T cell receptor beta chain is a study of blood T cells in healthy people across ages. Study outcomes and limitations: Age showed a roughly linear inverse relationship with TCR beta diversity per million T cells.

It was with a sample-barcoded 5' primer and a J-beta primer mix that a second PCR of roughly 7 to 12 cycles was run. A single record per CDR3 protein comes from TCRdb applying MiXCR to the 5' RACE reads. This sample carries roughly 800,000 distinct CDR3 sequences, 58% of them seen once, and the ten largest clones take approximately 21%. On this clonotype: The antigen is not known.

V was cut by 8 bases and J by 5 bases, with 16 bases left in between. The CDR3 runs 14 residues. Germline V gives CDR1 MDHEN, CDR2 SYDVKM. This chain connects TRBV28 to TRBJ2-4; possibly TRBD1 or TRBD2 for D (5 bases each). The sequence derives from a man aged 25 to 45 in good health. The sequenced material came from blood. The CDR3 region has the DNA TGTGCCAGCTCACGTACCGGGGCCCAAAACATTCAGTACTTC. It encodes CASSRTGAQNIQYF.